The 27 T cell receptor beta chains below were found in one sample sequenced in a study of a mutant IDH1 vaccine in newly diagnosed glioma. Some clones are missing from TCRdb's copy, which holds only in-frame ones; the method was immunoSEQ multiplex PCR. The sample shows around 130,000 clones, around four fifths of them seen only once. The time point here: week 11, during vaccination. Doses of 300 ug of mutant IDH1 20-mer peptide were given with topical imiquimod. Antigens of these TCRs are unknown. This material consisted of PBMCs, taken from a glioma patient whose treatment included an IDH1 peptide vaccine. The receptors derive from a man aged 40-50 years with glioma.

The gene calls are TRBV2 and TRBJ2-7; perhaps D is TRBD1 or TRBD2 (6 bases each). V was pared by 1 base and J by 5 bases, with 9 bases between. The germline V gene has CDR1 SNHLY and CDR2 FYNNEI. The CDR3 contains 13 residues. Here the CDR3 DNA reads TGTGCCAGCAGTGAAGTCGGGGGCAACGAGCAGTACTTC. It is translated as CASSEVGGNEQYF.

This chain joins TRBV15 and TRBJ2-7; the D is unclear. Trimming took off 3 bases at V and 0 bases at J, with 15 bases between the two ends. Germline-derived CDR1 and CDR2 are LNHNV and YYDKDF (reference sequence). The CDR3 length is 16 residues. CDR3 loop: CATSRLGNVTSYEQYF. CDR3 nucleotides: TGTGCCACCAGCAGGCTCGGTAACGTTACCTCCTACGAGCAGTACTTC.

This chain connects TRBV18 to TRBJ2-7; 8 bases agree with TRBD1. Germline CDR1 reads KGHSH; CDR2 reads LQKENI. This CDR3 spans 14 amino acids. The junction had 3 bases not matched to a gene; V was cut back by 2 bases and J by 3 bases. Written as DNA, the CDR3 is TGTGCCAGCTCACCAGACAGGGGTGGCTACGAGCAGTACTTC. It yields the protein CASSPDRGGYEQYF.

The genes are TRBV4-3 and TRBJ1-2, with D maybe TRBD1 (6 bases). The CDR3 runs 13 residues. V lost 4 bases and J 4 bases, leaving 10 bases between the germline ends. Germline V gives CDR1 LGHNA, CDR2 YSLEER. In DNA form, the CDR3 reads TGCGCCAGCAGCCCCGGACAGCCCTATGGCTACACCTTC. Translated: CASSPGQPYGYTF.

This rearrangement joins TRBV5-4 to TRBJ2-2; 12 nucleotides match TRBD2. The CDR3 consists of 16 residues. The V gene end was trimmed by 5 bases and the J gene end by 1 base; junction bases not matched to a gene: 3. The germline V gene encodes CDR1 SGHNT and CDR2 YYREEE (reference sequence). The CDR3 sequence is CASREGLAGNTGELFF. In nucleotides, the CDR3 is TGTGCCAGCAGGGAGGGACTAGCGGGGAACACCGGGGAGCTGTTTTTT.

V is TRBV4-3 and J is TRBJ1-2; TRBD1 aligns across 8 bases. This CDR3 has 16 amino acids. Germline loops: CDR1 LGHNA, CDR2 YSLEER. J was trimmed by 6 bases and V by 1 base; bases with no gene match: 10. The CDR3 reads CASSQAAQGARDGYTF. The DNA of the CDR3 is TGCGCCAGCAGCCAAGCGGCCCAGGGGGCCAGGGATGGCTACACCTTC.

This sequence joins TRBV29-1 and TRBJ2-3; 10 nucleotides line up with TRBD2. Germline V CDR1 and CDR2: SQVTM, ANQGSEA. The CDR3 has 13 amino acids. Trimming at V came to 4 bases and at J to 10 bases, leaving 8 bases not matched to a gene. The CDR3 is CSVALAGGFSQYF. Written as DNA, the CDR3 is TGCAGCGTTGCTTTAGCGGGGGGCTTTTCGCAGTATTTT.

This clone was detected only once. The chain is built from TRBV2 and TRBJ2-6, with unresolved D. The CDR3 contains 14 residues. Trimming took off 7 bases at V and 0 bases at J, with 7 bases between the two ends. Germline V gene sequence: CDR1 SNHLY, CDR2 FYNNEI. The DNA of the CDR3 is TGTGCCAGCACCATACCCTCTGGGGCCAACGTCCTGACTTTC. Its translation is CASTIPSGANVLTF.

The rearrangement uses TRBV20-1 and TRBJ2-7; D perhaps matches TRBD2 (5 bases). V lost 1 base and J lost 6, with 7 bases in between. The length of the CDR3 is 11 residues. Germline CDR1 is DFQATT and CDR2 is SNEGSKA (reference sequence). CDR3 residues: CSARVAGEQYF. As DNA, the CDR3 is TGCAGTGCTAGAGTTGCGGGCGAGCAGTACTTC.

The chain links TRBV5-1 to TRBJ2-7, with D unclear. V was shortened by 2 bases and J by 3 bases, with 6 bases between the two germline ends. From germline, CDR1 is SGHRS and CDR2 YFSETQ. The CDR3 length is 12 residues. In DNA form, the CDR3 reads TGCGCCAGCAGCTTCGGTAACTACGAGCAGTACTTC. This sequence encodes CASSFGNYEQYF.

The V call is TRBV30, the J call TRBJ2-2; D unresolved. CDR3 size: 14 residues. Germline V lookup: CDR1 GTSNPN, CDR2 SVGIG (reference sequence). The V and J ends lost 2 bases and 7 bases respectively, with 14 bases between them. The CDR3 sequence is CAWSISVQGGELFF. The DNA for the CDR3 is TGTGCCTGGAGTATAAGCGTCCAAGGCGGGGAGCTGTTTTTT.

The rearrangement joins TRBV6-5 to TRBJ2-3, with D tentatively TRBD1 (6 bases). The V end was cut by 5 bases, the J end by 6 bases, with 15 bases between. This CDR3 is built from 14 residues. CDR1 MNHEY and CDR2 SVGAGI come from the germline V gene. This CDR3 is CASSVSYRDDTQYF. CDR3 DNA: TGTGCCAGCAGTGTCTCTTACAGGGATGATACGCAGTATTTT.

Only one count was recorded for this clone. This chain joins TRBV6-1 and TRBJ1-4, with D perhaps TRBD1 (5 bases). The V and J ends lost 0 bases and 5 bases respectively, with 16 bases between them. CDR1 and CDR2 (germline): MNHNS, SASEGT. The length of the CDR3 is 17 residues. The CDR3 coding sequence is TGTGCCAGCAGTGAAGCGCTTCGGAGGGGTCTAAATGAAAAACTGTTTTTT. It encodes CASSEALRRGLNEKLFF.

Of note for this clone: This sample includes further DNA sequences coding for the same CDR3. V is TRBV2 and J is TRBJ2-1; D perhaps matches TRBD2 (6 bases). Germline V gene sequence: CDR1 SNHLY, CDR2 FYNNEI. This CDR3 is built from 13 residues. Trimming removed 10 bases from V and 1 base from J, with 11 bases in between. CDR3 bases: TGTGCCACCTCGGGGGAATCCTACAATGAGCAGTTCTTC. Translated, it gives CATSGESYNEQFF.

The chain recombines TRBV5-4 with TRBJ2-1, with a weak D call TRBD1 (5 bases). The V end was cut by 1 base, the J end by 3 bases, with 11 bases between. The CDR3 sequence is 15 residues long. The V gene's germline CDR1 is SGHNT and CDR2 YYREEE (reference sequence). The CDR3 DNA sequence: TGTGCCAGCAGCTTGTGGACAAGGTTCTACAATGAGCAGTTCTTC. Amino acid sequence: CASSLWTRFYNEQFF. The full variable domain, rest sourced from reference TRBV5-4 and TRBJ2-1, is ETGVTQSPTHLIKTRGQQVTLRCSSQSGHNTVSWYQQALGQGPQFIFQYYREEENGRGNFPPRFSGLQFPNYSSELNVNALELDDSALYLCASSLWTRFYNEQFFGPGTRLTVL.

V usage is TRBV28 and J usage is TRBJ1-2, with D unclear. CDR1 is MDHEN, CDR2 SYDVKM, per germline. The CDR3 covers 14 residues. The germline V and J ends were trimmed by 6 bases and 2 bases, with 13 bases remaining between them. CDR3 nucleotides: TGTGCCAGCAGCCCCGCGGGGAGCAACTATGGCTACACCTTC. Residues: CASSPAGSNYGYTF.

J is TRBJ2-1 and V is TRBV5-1, with TRBD2 matching 10 bases. Germline assignment: CDR1 SGHRS and CDR2 YFSETQ. This CDR3 spans 15 amino acids. V lost 5 bases to trimming and J lost 5 bases; unmatched junction nucleotides: 7. The CDR3 DNA reads as TGCGCCAGCAGGCAGGCTGGACTAGCGGACAATGAGCAGTTCTTC. It specifies CASRQAGLADNEQFF.

The V call is TRBV27, the J call TRBJ2-1; D remains ambiguous. This CDR3 region has 19 residues. Germline CDR1 and CDR2: MNHEY and SMNVEV (reference sequence). V lost 4 bases and J 0 bases, leaving 22 bases between the germline ends. CDR3 sequence reads: CASSSHGPDPPSSYNEQFF. DNA for the CDR3: TGTGCCAGCAGTTCCCACGGACCAGACCCACCGAGCTCCTACAATGAGCAGTTCTTC.

The genes are TRBV2 and TRBJ2-3; TRBD2 is a possible D gene (5 bases). The V gene's germline CDR1 is SNHLY and CDR2 FYNNEI. The V end was cut by 4 bases, the J end by 5 bases, with 22 bases between. This CDR3 is 17 amino acids long. CDR3 residues: CASSGPGVGGSRDTQYF. CDR3 in DNA: TGTGCCAGCAGTGGACCCGGGGTTGGAGGTTCGAGAGATACGCAGTATTTT.

This chain joins TRBV28 and TRBJ2-4; tentative D call: TRBD2 (6 bases). From germline, CDR1 is MDHEN and CDR2 SYDVKM. Between the trimmed V and J ends, which lost 6 bases and 4 bases, there was a span of 19 bases. The CDR3 runs 16 residues. CDR3 bases: TGTGCCAGCAGACCCCACGGGGGTCAACAAAAAAACATTCAGTACTTC. It codes for CASRPHGGQQKNIQYF.

This clone was seen once. The rearrangement links TRBV27 to TRBJ2-1; D is possibly TRBD2 (5 bases). The V gene lost 5 bases and the J gene lost 10 bases, with 24 bases spanning the gap. Germline CDR1 reads MNHEY; CDR2 reads SMNVEV (reference sequence). This CDR3 has 16 amino acids. The CDR3 sequence: CASSPTIGPRRGEQFF. CDR3 in DNA: TGTGCCAGCAGTCCGACTATAGGACCCCGGCGCGGGGAGCAGTTCTTC.

The chain couples TRBV5-5 to TRBJ2-7; perhaps D is TRBD1 or TRBD2 (5 bases each). The CDR3 runs to 12 residues. Germline V CDR1 and CDR2: SGHKS, YYEKEE (reference sequence). V shed 4 bases and J shed 0 bases, with 5 bases lying between them. The CDR3 nucleotides are TGTGCCAGCAGCGGGGGCTCCTACGAGCAGTACTTC. This sequence encodes CASSGGSYEQYF.

The chain carries TRBV6-1 and TRBJ2-2; no clear D. V was clipped by 1 base and J by 7 bases, with 13 bases between them. In germline, CDR1 is MNHNS, CDR2 SASEGT. This CDR3 has 15 residues. CDR3 DNA: TGTGCCAGCAGTGAAGAACCCCGACTCAGCGGGGAGCTGTTTTTT. This gives the protein CASSEEPRLSGELFF.

CDR3 in amino acids: CATSRDRASNTEAFF. The CDR3 nucleotides are TGTGCCACCAGCAGAGATCGAGCAAGTAACACTGAAGCTTTCTTT. The chain links TRBV15 to TRBJ1-1; D is ambiguous. CDR1 is LNHNV, CDR2 YYDKDF, per germline (reference sequence). The CDR3 is 15 residues long. Trimming took off 0 bases at V and 2 bases at J, with 10 bases between the two ends.

This chain connects TRBV2 to TRBJ2-5, with 7 bases that match TRBD2. Germline CDR1 and CDR2: SNHLY and FYNNEI. V was clipped by 7 bases and J by 1 base; unmatched bases: 3. This CDR3 has 13 residues. The CDR3 loop reads CASTRGSQETQYF. CDR3 nucleotide sequence: TGTGCCAGCACCCGCGGGAGCCAAGAGACCCAGTACTTC.

With regard to this clone: At one of its ends the junction is not consistent with the germline gene, which may arise from a read error. The V call is TRBV28, the J call TRBJ1-2, with TRBD1 as a possible D gene (5 bases). CDR3 length equals 11 residues. Germline values: CDR1 MDHEN, CDR2 SYDVKM. This CDR3 reads CASSSTRDVLF. The CDR3, as DNA: TGTGCCAGCAGTTCGACCCGGGACGTCCTCTTC.

This chain connects TRBV7-8 to TRBJ2-4; 7 positions agree with TRBD1. With 5 bases clipped from V and 1 base from J, the junction kept 8 bases outside the gene matches. The germline gives CDR1 SGHVS, CDR2 FQNEAQ. This CDR3 has 16 amino acids. CDR3 coding DNA: TGTGCCAGCAGCCCCCGGGACAGCTTCGCCAAAAACATTCAGTACTTC. This encodes CASSPRDSFAKNIQYF.